The clone carrying this TCR beta chain showed up just a few times. What it binds is unknown. This specimen belongs to a study of read filtering for tumor transcriptome and immune sequencing. Study results and limitations: The CD138-negative fraction was mixed bone marrow immune cells, not pure T cells. Roughly 80% of IR-seq clonotypes had a single read, yet these held roughly 3.3% of reads.

The CDR3 spans 16 residues. V shed 4 bases and J 7 bases; nucleotides not matched to a gene: 13. CDR1 is LNHDA and CDR2 is SQIVND in the germline V gene (reference sequence). From approximately 430 ng of RNA, a library with molecular barcoded alpha/delta and beta/gamma adaptors was made. Via MiXCR, TCRdb re-called the reads, giving one row per CDR3 protein. The table lists roughly 130,000 distinct CDR3 sequences, roughly 13% of them singletons. The chain is built from TRBV19 and TRBJ1-1; 9 positions agree with TRBD1. Material for sequencing was a population of CD138-negative cells sorted from bone marrow. This sequence originates from a donor aged 40 or older with multiple myeloma. The DNA of the CDR3 is TGTGCCAGTAGTAACCCGAACAGGGGGCAGGCCGGTGAAGCTTTCTTT. It specifies CASSNPNRGQAGEAFF.